The clone carrying this T cell receptor (beta chain) appeared once. The data derive from a study of graft-versus-host responses after intestinal transplantation. Study-wide context: Induction with anti-thymocyte globulin, then tacrolimus and steroids for 2 to 3 years, was given to all recipients.

The table came from immunoSEQ multiplex PCR; TCRdb's copy has only in-frame clones and leaves some out. This table holds over 15,000 clones, approximately 37% found once. Notes on the study in general: With peak circulating GvH clone levels came an association with early post-transplant HvG declines.

Investigators plated around 200,000 CFSE-labeled responder cells together with around 200,000 irradiated stimulator cells labeled with violet dye. The germline V gene has CDR1 MGHRA and CDR2 YSYEKL. V was cut by 2 bases and J by 2 bases, with 13 bases left in between. This CDR3 region has 15 residues. This TCR derives from a human patient who received an intestinal transplant. This specimen was alloreactive CD8+ T cells from a mixed lymphocyte reaction culture, taken before intestinal transplant. Subset given: CFSE-low proliferating T cells sorted from approximately 6-day pre-transplant mixed lymphocyte reaction (GvH or HvG direction). V is TRBV4-1 and J is TRBJ2-7; maybe TRBD1 (5 bases). As DNA, the CDR3 is TGCGCCAGCAGCCAATTGGTGCAGGGCCCCTACGAGCAGTACTTC. This sequence encodes CASSQLVQGPYEQYF.